This T cell receptor (beta chain) was observed in a study of blood T cell repertoires in COVID-19. In the study overall: Sites across the United States, Italy and Spain contributed samples from acute and convalescent COVID-19. The cDNA or gDNA used as material had been derived from T cells, B-cell-depleted T cells, or PBMCs.

In the original processing: Amplifying reference gene primers gave estimates of nucleated cell counts. Method: immunoSEQ multiplex PCR; TCRdb's copy keeps in-frame clones and lacks some. For V, J and clone size, that table is used; D and trimming come from the DNA. The repertoire holds 150,000 or so clones, around 82% seen once, with 13% to 15% in the top ten. Material: peripheral blood. The sequence was obtained from a man aged 18 to 29 with active or convalescent COVID-19.

In nucleotides, the CDR3 is TGTGCCAGCATGGACAGGGCGGGCTACGAGCAGTACTTC. Translated, it gives CASMDRAGYEQYF. V is TRBV6-5 and J is TRBJ2-7; 8 bases align to TRBD1. J lost 3 bases, V lost 7 bases, and 5 bases had no gene match. The germline V gene has CDR1 MNHEY and CDR2 SVGAGI. CDR3 length: 13 residues.